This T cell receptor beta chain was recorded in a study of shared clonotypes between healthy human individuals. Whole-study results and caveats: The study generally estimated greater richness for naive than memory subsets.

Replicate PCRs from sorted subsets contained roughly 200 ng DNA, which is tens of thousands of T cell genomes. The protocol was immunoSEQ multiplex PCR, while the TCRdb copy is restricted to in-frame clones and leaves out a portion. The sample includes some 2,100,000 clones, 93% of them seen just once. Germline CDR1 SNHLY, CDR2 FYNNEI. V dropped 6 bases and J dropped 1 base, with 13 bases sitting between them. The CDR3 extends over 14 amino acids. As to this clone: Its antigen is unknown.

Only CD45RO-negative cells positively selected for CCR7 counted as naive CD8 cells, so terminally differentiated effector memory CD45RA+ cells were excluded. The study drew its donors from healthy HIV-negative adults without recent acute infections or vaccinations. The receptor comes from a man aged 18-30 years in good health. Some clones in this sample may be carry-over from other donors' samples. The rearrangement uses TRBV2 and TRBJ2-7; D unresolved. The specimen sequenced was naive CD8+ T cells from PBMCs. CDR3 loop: CASRPGRLSYEQYF. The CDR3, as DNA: TGTGCCAGCAGACCCGGACGCCTATCCTACGAGCAGTACTTC.